The clone carrying this T cell receptor (beta chain) was detected only once. Deletions cut 2 bases from V and 3 bases from J, with 13 bases between. This CDR3 has 15 amino acids. Germline CDR1 LGHNA, CDR2 YNFKEQ. The table came from immunoSEQ multiplex PCR; TCRdb's copy has only in-frame clones and leaves some out. This table holds about 100,000 clones, 91% found once. This record comes from a study of T cell changes during pregnancy in multiple sclerosis. The sample consisted of peripheral blood, taken in the second trimester of pregnancy. The chain employs TRBV4-2 and TRBJ1-2, with a possible D match to TRBD1 (5 bases). The source is a female donor with multiple sclerosis, enrolled in a pregnancy study. The CDR3 protein is CASSQHQAGDYGYTF. The CDR3, as DNA: TGTGCCAGCAGCCAACATCAGGCGGGGGACTATGGCTACACCTTC.